This TCR beta chain is from a study of blood T cells in healthy people across ages. The germline V gene has CDR1 MNHEY and CDR2 SVGAGI. V was trimmed by 0 bases and J by 3 bases, leaving 10 bases between them. The CDR3 is made up of 15 amino acids. With a J-beta primer mix and a sample-barcoded 5' primer, a second PCR ran about 6 to 11 cycles. TCRdb re-called the 5' RACE reads with MiXCR, one entry per CDR3 protein. The sample yields 910,000 or so distinct CDR3 sequences, roughly 51% seen once. The sequence was collected from a woman aged 60-75 years in good health. This rearrangement joins TRBV6-5 to TRBJ2-3; possibly TRBD1 or TRBD2 for D (5 bases each). The specimen was blood. DNA of the CDR3: TGTGCCAGCAGTTACTCGCCCGGGACGACAGATACGCAGTATTTT. Translated, it gives CASSYSPGTTDTQYF.